These 27 T cell receptor beta chains were all obtained from the same sample, sequenced in a study of cytomegalovirus exposure and HLA in healthy donors. Use of 60 Vbeta and 13 Jbeta primers characterized the PCR. Some clones are missing from TCRdb's copy, which holds only in-frame ones; the method was immunoSEQ multiplex PCR. Among approximately 160,000 clones listed, around 75% were seen once. Source material: PBMCs. These receptors were obtained from a human donor in good health.

This clone has just a few counts. CDR3 sequence: CASSRVGGNGYTF. As DNA, the CDR3 is TGTGCCAGTAGTCGAGTGGGGGGAAATGGCTACACCTTC. The V and J genes are TRBV19 and TRBJ1-2; the D gene is possibly TRBD1 (5 bases). CDR3 length: 13 amino acids. V lost 5 bases and J lost 6, with 13 bases in between. Germline assignment: CDR1 LNHDA and CDR2 SQIVND (reference sequence).

The chain recombines TRBV9 with TRBJ2-3, with 16 bases lining up with TRBD2. V shed 4 bases and J 3 bases; nucleotides not matched to a gene: 5. The germline CDR1 and CDR2 sequences are SGDLS and YYNGEE. The CDR3 length is 17 residues. CDR3 loop: CASSLGTSGGVTDTQYF. DNA for the CDR3: TGTGCCAGCAGCCTGGGGACTAGCGGGGGGGTAACAGATACGCAGTATTTT.

The chain combines TRBV7-8 with TRBJ2-2; tentative D call: TRBD2 (5 bases). CDR3 length: 14 amino acids. Germline V gene lookup returns CDR1 SGHVS and CDR2 FQNEAQ. V was cut by 5 bases and J by 4 bases, with 11 bases left in between. CDR3 in amino acids: CASSPMGVTGELFF. The CDR3 DNA reads TGTGCCAGCAGCCCAATGGGAGTCACCGGGGAGCTGTTTTTT. Together with reference TRBV7-8 and TRBJ2-2, the CDR3 gives the full variable domain: GAGVSQSPRYKVAKRGQDVALRCDPISGHVSLFWYQQALGQGPEFLTYFQNEAQLDKSGLPSDRFFAERPEGSVSTLKIQRTQQEDSAVYLCASSPMGVTGELFFGEGSRLTVL.

The V call is TRBV5-1, the J call TRBJ1-1; 7 bases agree with TRBD1. The CDR3 has 14 residues. V dropped 1 base and J dropped 3; count of bases not matched to a gene: 3. Germline V gene data show CDR1 as SGHRS and CDR2 as YFSETQ. The CDR3 is CASSLFQGDTEAFF. The CDR3 DNA follows: TGCGCCAGCAGCTTGTTCCAGGGGGACACTGAAGCTTTCTTT.

The rearrangement uses TRBV5-1 and TRBJ1-2; 7 bases agree with TRBD1. CDR3 size: 15 residues. Germline loops: CDR1 SGHRS, CDR2 YFSETQ. The trim removed 4 bases at V and 5 bases at J, leaving 11 bases unmatched. CDR3 DNA: TGCGCCAGCAGCCTTGGGACAGAGGGAACGTATGGCTACACCTTC. Residues: CASSLGTEGTYGYTF.

The chain is built from TRBV5-1 and TRBJ2-1, with D tentatively TRBD1 (6 bases). V was pared by 1 base and J by 0 bases, with 11 bases between. The germline V gene encodes CDR1 SGHRS and CDR2 YFSETQ. The CDR3 extends over 16 amino acids. In DNA form, the CDR3 reads TGCGCCAGCAGCTTGCGAGGGGGTAGCTCCTACAATGAGCAGTTCTTC. Translated: CASSLRGGSSYNEQFF.

The table lists this clone with a count of one. The chain carries TRBV21-1 and TRBJ2-3; the table assigns TRBD1, which was not confirmed against the DNA. TRBV21-1 is listed as a pseudogene. This CDR3 has 15 residues. This CDR3 is CASSKTGGNTDTQYF. CDR3 nucleotide sequence: TGTGCCAGCAGCAAAACAGGGGGTAACACAGATACGCAGTATTTT.

This chain links TRBV7-9 with TRBJ1-1, with D hard to call. This CDR3 is 13 amino acids long. Trimming left V 1 base short and J 6 bases short, with 9 bases between. Germline CDR1 SEHNR, CDR2 FQNEAQ (reference sequence). CDR3 region: CASSLDRRSEAFF. CDR3 DNA: TGTGCCAGCAGCTTAGACCGGCGGTCTGAAGCTTTCTTT.

The chain employs TRBV7-9 and TRBJ2-7; possible D gene TRBD2, 6 bases. The CDR3 is 14 residues long. V shed 3 bases and J shed 2 bases, with 11 bases lying between them. Germline assignment: CDR1 SEHNR and CDR2 FQNEAQ (reference sequence). The DNA for the CDR3 is TGTGCCAGCAGCTTCGGAGGGAAAGCCTACGAGCAGTACTTC. It translates to CASSFGGKAYEQYF.

Here the CDR3 DNA reads TGTGCCAGCAGCTTCTGGCTAGCGATTACAGATACGCAGTATTTT. It encodes CASSFWLAITDTQYF. The chain recombines TRBV11-3 with TRBJ2-3; D is perhaps TRBD2 (6 bases). Trimming pared 3 bases from V and 3 bases from J, leaving 13 bases between. Germline-derived CDR1 and CDR2 are SGHNT and YENEEA. The CDR3 is 15 residues long.

The rearrangement joins TRBV5-1 to TRBJ2-3; the match to TRBD1 covers 8 bases. J lost 4 bases, V lost 1 base, and 5 bases had no gene match. CDR3 length: 15 amino acids. Germline lookup yields CDR1 SGHRS and CDR2 YFSETQ. The CDR3 nucleotides are TGCGCCAGCAGCTTGCAAGGACAGGGAGCAGATACGCAGTATTTT. It is translated as CASSLQGQGADTQYF.

Only one count was recorded for this clone. The chain combines TRBV6-1 with TRBJ1-4; D perhaps matches TRBD1 (6 bases). Trimming removed 8 bases at V and 2 bases at J, with 12 bases between. CDR1 MNHNS and CDR2 SASEGT come from the germline V gene. This CDR3 comprises 14 residues. CDR3 sequence: CASGGGLTNEKLFF. The CDR3 DNA reads as TGTGCCAGCGGGGGGGGGCTGACTAATGAAAAACTGTTTTTT.

This clone was seen only once. This rearrangement joins TRBV2 to TRBJ1-2, with D tentatively TRBD1 (5 bases). Germline V gene lookup returns CDR1 SNHLY and CDR2 FYNNEI. The CDR3 contains 15 residues. Trimming stripped 6 bases from V and 0 bases from J, with 14 bases between. CDR3 DNA sequence: TGTGCCAGCAGCGACAGACAGAGCCCTAACTATGGCTACACCTTC. Its protein product is CASSDRQSPNYGYTF.

The chain has TRBV4-3 and TRBJ2-3, with TRBD2 identical over 7 bases. Trimming removed 3 bases from V and 6 bases from J; junction bases left unmatched: 3. The CDR3 totals 13 residues. The V gene's germline CDR1 is LGHNA and CDR2 YSLEER. The CDR3 sequence: CASSHRLADTQYF. In DNA form, the CDR3 reads TGCGCCAGCAGCCACCGACTAGCTGATACGCAGTATTTT.

Here the CDR3 DNA reads TGTGCCAGCAGCTTATTGACAGACAGGGGAAACACCATATATTTT. This gives the protein CASSLLTDRGNTIYF. The V gene is TRBV13, the J gene TRBJ1-3; tentatively, D is TRBD1 (6 bases). Trimming removed 2 bases at V and 4 bases at J, with 12 bases between. The germline V gene has CDR1 PRHDT and CDR2 FYEKMQ (reference sequence). The CDR3 contains 15 residues.

The genes are TRBV4-3 and TRBJ2-2; TRBD1 matches 7 bases. Germline V CDR1 and CDR2: LGHNA, YSLEER. The CDR3 contains 19 residues. V was pared by 4 bases and J by 4 bases, with 18 bases of the junction left unmatched. Here the CDR3 reads CASSRYGTAQTRSTGELFF. CDR3 nucleotides: TGCGCCAGCAGCCGGTACGGGACAGCCCAAACCCGGAGCACCGGGGAGCTGTTTTTT.

V and J are TRBV7-2 and TRBJ1-2, with D tentatively TRBD1 (5 bases). CDR1 is SGHTA, CDR2 FQGNSA, per germline. Trimming stripped 4 bases from V and 4 bases from J, with 22 bases between. The length of the CDR3 is 17 residues. As DNA, the CDR3 is TGTGCCAGCAGCTACCGGAAACAGGATCCGGACCCCTATGGCTACACCTTC. Its translation is CASSYRKQDPDPYGYTF.

This chain joins TRBV4-3 and TRBJ1-2; 8 bases are a match to TRBD1. The ends lost 0 bases at V and 8 bases at J; junction bases unmatched: 5. The CDR3 consists of 14 residues. The germline CDR1 and CDR2 sequences are LGHNA and YSLEER. In DNA form, the CDR3 reads TGCGCCAGCAGCCAAGAAACAGGGGGATACGGCTACACCTTC. Residues: CASSQETGGYGYTF.

In DNA, the CDR3 is TGTGCCATCAGTGAAGCGAGGGTGGGCTACACCTTC. Amino acid sequence: CAISEARVGYTF. The gene calls are TRBV10-3 and TRBJ1-2; D call uncertain. Trimming shortened V by 3 bases and J by 8 bases, and 10 bases separated the two germline ends. This CDR3 contains 12 residues. CDR1 is ENHRY and CDR2 is SYGVKD in the germline V gene.

The chain is built from TRBV7-9 and TRBJ2-4, with 7 bases lining up with TRBD2. CDR3 length equals 18 residues. Trimming removed 5 bases from V and 0 bases from J; junction bases left unmatched: 13. Germline V gene data show CDR1 as SEHNR and CDR2 as FQNEAQ (reference sequence). In DNA form, the CDR3 reads TGTGCCAGCAGCCTAGGAGCTTCTAGCGGAGTAGCCAAAAACATTCAGTACTTC. Translating it yields CASSLGASSGVAKNIQYF.

This clone was seen just once. The genes are TRBV25-1 and TRBJ2-3; TRBD1 agrees at 8 bases. Germline values: CDR1 MGHDK, CDR2 SYGVNS. The CDR3 sequence is 17 residues long. The ends lost 4 bases at V and 1 base at J; junction bases unmatched: 10. The CDR3 DNA follows: TGTGCCAGCAGTGTCTACCTGGACAGGGCTCGCACAGATACGCAGTATTTT. Translation: CASSVYLDRARTDTQYF.

Details on this clone: The junction does not match germline at one end; this may be a read error. The CDR3 DNA reads as TGTGCCAGCAGGGAAGCTGGTAGAGCGGGTTTGGAAGGTGTAGCTTTCTTT. Protein product: CASREAGRAGLEGVAFF. J is TRBJ1-1 and V is TRBV2; D not certain. Germline V gene sequence: CDR1 SNHLY, CDR2 FYNNEI. The CDR3 length is 17 residues.

This clone was counted a single time. The CDR3 region has the DNA TGTGCCAGCAGGCCACAGGCGAACTCCTACGAGCAGTACTTC. Amino acids: CASRPQANSYEQYF. V is TRBV6-6 and J is TRBJ2-7; a weak D match, TRBD1 (5 bases). Germline V gene sequence: CDR1 MNHNY, CDR2 SVGAGI (reference sequence). V was shortened by 6 bases and J by 0 bases, with 12 bases between the two germline ends. CDR3 length: 14 residues.

The V gene is TRBV27, the J gene TRBJ1-1; D call uncertain. Deletions cut 7 bases from V and 0 bases from J, with 15 bases between. CDR3 length: 15 residues. Germline V gene lookup returns CDR1 MNHEY and CDR2 SMNVEV (reference sequence). CDR3 in amino acids: CASNLSPFMNTEAFF. The CDR3 DNA follows: TGTGCCAGCAACCTTAGCCCCTTTATGAACACTGAAGCTTTCTTT.

This chain joins TRBV11-1 and TRBJ2-3; 9 bases match TRBD2. The CDR3 spans 18 residues. From germline, CDR1 is SGHAT and CDR2 FQDESV (reference sequence). V gave up 1 base and J gave up 1 base; unmatched junction bases: 9. CDR3 loop: CASSLEMGLAGRTDTQYF. The CDR3 region has the DNA TGTGCCAGCAGCTTAGAGATGGGCCTAGCGGGGCGCACAGATACGCAGTATTTT.

As DNA, the CDR3 is TGTGCCAGCAGGAGACAGGGGGTGGGATCACCCCTCCACTTT. Translation gives CASRRQGVGSPLHF. The chain employs TRBV27 and TRBJ1-6, with TRBD1 matching 9 bases. In germline, CDR1 is MNHEY, CDR2 SMNVEV (reference sequence). After removal of 6 bases from V and 10 bases from J, the junction contained 7 bases not matched to a gene. The CDR3 totals 14 residues.

V gene TRBV7-9 combines with J gene TRBJ1-1; unclear D gene. CDR3 length: 16 amino acids. CDR1 is SEHNR and CDR2 is FQNEAQ in the germline V gene (reference sequence). V lost 4 bases and J lost 2, with 17 bases in between. In nucleotides, the CDR3 is TGTGCCAGCAGCTCCCTTTCCGGGATCGGAAACACTGAAGCTTTCTTT. It is translated as CASSSLSGIGNTEAFF.